This entry is about one TCR beta chain. Its specificity is unknown. The CDR3 is made up of 17 amino acids. Trimming removed 2 bases from V and 1 base from J, with 17 bases in between. Germline lookup yields CDR1 MDHEN and CDR2 SYDVKM. This entry belongs to a study of cytomegalovirus exposure and HLA in healthy donors. Study context: Membership in the Caucasian-associated ancestry cluster was found for 81% of a few hundred genotyped donors.

The PCR ran on 60 Vbeta and 13 Jbeta primers. Only in-frame clones appear in the TCRdb table, and some are missing; sequencing was by immunoSEQ multiplex PCR. The data hold about 140,000 clones, with approximately 80% observed a single time. Study findings and constraints: Available immune exposure information was restricted to CMV serostatus only. Earlier findings revealed that most TCR beta V segments proved productive either about 90% or about 30% of the time. Altogether, 150 to 200 TCR beta chains were recorded as cytomegalovirus-associated.

This chain uses TRBV28 with TRBJ1-2, with D possibly matching TRBD1 (5 bases). The sample taken for sequencing was PBMCs. The clonotype comes from a male donor in good health and CMV-seronegative. The CDR3 here is CASSLAGVGSFNYGYTF. CDR3 bases: TGTGCCAGCAGTTTAGCGGGGGTCGGATCTTTTAACTATGGCTACACCTTC.